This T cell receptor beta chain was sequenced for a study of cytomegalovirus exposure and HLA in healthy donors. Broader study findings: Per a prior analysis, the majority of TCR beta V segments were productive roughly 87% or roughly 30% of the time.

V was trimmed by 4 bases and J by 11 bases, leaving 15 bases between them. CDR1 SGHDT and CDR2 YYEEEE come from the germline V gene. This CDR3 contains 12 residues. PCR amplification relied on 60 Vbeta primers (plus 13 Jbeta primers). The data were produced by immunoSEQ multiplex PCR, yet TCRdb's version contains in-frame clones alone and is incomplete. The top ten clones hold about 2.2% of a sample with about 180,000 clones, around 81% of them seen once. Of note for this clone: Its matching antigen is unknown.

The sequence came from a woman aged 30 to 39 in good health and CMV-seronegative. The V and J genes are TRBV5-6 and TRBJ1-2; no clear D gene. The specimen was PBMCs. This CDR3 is CASSPQLGDYTF. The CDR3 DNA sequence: TGTGCCAGCAGCCCCCAGCTCGGGGATTACACCTTC.